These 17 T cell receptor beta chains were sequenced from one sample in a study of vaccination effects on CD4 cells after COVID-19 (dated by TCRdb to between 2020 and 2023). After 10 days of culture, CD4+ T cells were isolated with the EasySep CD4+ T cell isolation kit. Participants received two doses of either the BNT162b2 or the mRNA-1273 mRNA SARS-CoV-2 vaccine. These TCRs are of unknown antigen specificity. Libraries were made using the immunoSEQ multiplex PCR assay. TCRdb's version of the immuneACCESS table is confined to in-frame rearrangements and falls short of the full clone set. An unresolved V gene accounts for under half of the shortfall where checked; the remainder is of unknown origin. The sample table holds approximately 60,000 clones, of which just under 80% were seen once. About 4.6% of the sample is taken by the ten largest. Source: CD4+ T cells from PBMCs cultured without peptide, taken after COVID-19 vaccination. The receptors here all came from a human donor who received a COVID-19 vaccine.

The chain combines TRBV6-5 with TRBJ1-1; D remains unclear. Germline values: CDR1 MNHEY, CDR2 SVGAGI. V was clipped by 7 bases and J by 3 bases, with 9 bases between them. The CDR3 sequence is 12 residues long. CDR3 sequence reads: CASKAGDTEAFF. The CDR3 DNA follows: TGTGCCAGCAAAGCTGGGGACACTGAAGCTTTCTTT.

The CDR3 spells CASSFISGSTGELFF. CDR3 DNA sequence: TGTGCCAGCAGCTTCATTTCCGGTAGCACCGGGGAGCTGTTTTTT. The rearrangement joins TRBV11-2 to TRBJ2-2, with no clear D. CDR1 and CDR2 (germline): SGHAT, FQNNGV. CDR3 size: 15 residues. Trimming took 3 bases from V and 4 from J, leaving 12 bases between them.

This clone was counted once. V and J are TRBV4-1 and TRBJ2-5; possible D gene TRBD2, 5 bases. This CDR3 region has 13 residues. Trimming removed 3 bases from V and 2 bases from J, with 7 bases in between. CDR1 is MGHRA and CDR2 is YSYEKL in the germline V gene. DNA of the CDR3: TGCGCCAGCAGCCATCGGGATCAAGAGACCCAGTACTTC. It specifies CASSHRDQETQYF.

The CDR3 loop is CASSESRDSTQYF. CDR3 nucleotides: TGTGCCAGCAGTGAAAGCCGAGACAGTACGCAGTATTTT. The gene calls are TRBV2 and TRBJ2-3; a weak D match, TRBD1 (5 bases). This CDR3 comprises 13 residues. Looked up from germline, CDR1 is SNHLY and CDR2 is FYNNEI. The V end lost 2 bases, the J end lost 8 bases, and 11 bases lay between the germline ends. Drawing the rest from reference TRBV2 and TRBJ2-3, the complete variable domain is EPEVTQTPSHQVTQMGQEVILRCVPISNHLYFYWYRQILGQKVEFLVSFYNNEISEKSEIFDDQFSVERPDGSNFTLKIRSTKLEDSAMYFCASSESRDSTQYFGPGTRLTVL.

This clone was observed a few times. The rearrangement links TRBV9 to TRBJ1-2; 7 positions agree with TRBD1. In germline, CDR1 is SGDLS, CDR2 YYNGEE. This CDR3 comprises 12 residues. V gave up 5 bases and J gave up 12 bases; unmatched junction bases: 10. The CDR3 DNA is TGTGCCAGCAGTGGGGGGCCGACAGGGCACACCTTC. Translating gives CASSGGPTGHTF.

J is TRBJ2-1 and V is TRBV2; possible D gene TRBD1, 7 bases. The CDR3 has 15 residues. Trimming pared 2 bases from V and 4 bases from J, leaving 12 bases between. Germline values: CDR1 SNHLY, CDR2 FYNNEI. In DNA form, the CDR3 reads TGTGCCAGCAGTGAACAGGGGGAGGTGTACAATGAGCAGTTCTTC. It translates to CASSEQGEVYNEQFF.

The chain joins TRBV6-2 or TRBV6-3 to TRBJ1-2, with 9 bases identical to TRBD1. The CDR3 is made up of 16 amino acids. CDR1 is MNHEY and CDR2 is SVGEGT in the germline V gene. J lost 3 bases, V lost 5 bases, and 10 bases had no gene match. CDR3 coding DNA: TGTGCCAGCAGTCCGGTCCCGGGACAGGGTGACTATGGCTACACCTTC. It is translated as CASSPVPGQGDYGYTF.

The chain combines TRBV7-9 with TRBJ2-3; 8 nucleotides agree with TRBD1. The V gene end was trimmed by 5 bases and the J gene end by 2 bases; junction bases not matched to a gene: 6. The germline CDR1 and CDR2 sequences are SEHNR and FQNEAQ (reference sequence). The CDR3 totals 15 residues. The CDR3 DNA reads TGTGCCAGCAGCCTCGGGGACAGGAACACAGATACGCAGTATTTT. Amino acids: CASSLGDRNTDTQYF.

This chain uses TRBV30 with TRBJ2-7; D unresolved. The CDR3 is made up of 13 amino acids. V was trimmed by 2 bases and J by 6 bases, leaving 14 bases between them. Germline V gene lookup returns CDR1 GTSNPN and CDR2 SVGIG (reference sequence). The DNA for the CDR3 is TGTGCCTGGAGTAATGGCGACTTACCCGAGCAGTACTTC. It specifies CAWSNGDLPEQYF.

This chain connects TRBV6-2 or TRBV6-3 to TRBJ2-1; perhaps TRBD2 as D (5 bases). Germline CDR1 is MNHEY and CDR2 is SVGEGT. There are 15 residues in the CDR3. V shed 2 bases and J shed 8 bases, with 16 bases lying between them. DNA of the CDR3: TGTGCCAGCAGTTACGGTCTAGCCGGCCGGGATGAGCAGTTCTTC. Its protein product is CASSYGLAGRDEQFF.

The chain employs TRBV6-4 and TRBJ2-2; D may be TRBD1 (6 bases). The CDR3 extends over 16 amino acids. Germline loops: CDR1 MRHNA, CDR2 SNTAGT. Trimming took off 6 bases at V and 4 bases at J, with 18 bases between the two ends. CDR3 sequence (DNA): TGTGCCAGCAGCCCCGGGACAAAAAGGGGCACCGGGGAGCTGTTTTTT. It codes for CASSPGTKRGTGELFF.

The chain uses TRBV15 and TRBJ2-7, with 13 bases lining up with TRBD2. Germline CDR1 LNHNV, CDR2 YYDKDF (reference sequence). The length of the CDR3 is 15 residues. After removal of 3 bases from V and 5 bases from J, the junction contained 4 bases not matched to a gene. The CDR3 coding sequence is TGTGCCACCAGCAGGGGAGGACTAGCGGGGGACGAGCAGTACTTC. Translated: CATSRGGLAGDEQYF.

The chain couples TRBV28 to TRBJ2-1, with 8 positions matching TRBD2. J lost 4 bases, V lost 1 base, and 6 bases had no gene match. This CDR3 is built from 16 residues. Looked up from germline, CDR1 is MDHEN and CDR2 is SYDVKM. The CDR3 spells CASSLLGSGKYNEQFF. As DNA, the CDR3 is TGTGCCAGCAGTTTATTAGGTAGCGGGAAGTACAATGAGCAGTTCTTC. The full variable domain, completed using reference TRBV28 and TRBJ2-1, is DVKVTQSSRYLVKRTGEKVFLECVQDMDHENMFWYRQDPGLGLRLIYFSYDVKMKEKGDIPEGYSVSREKKERFSLILESASTNQTSMYLCASSLLGSGKYNEQFFGPGTRLTVL.

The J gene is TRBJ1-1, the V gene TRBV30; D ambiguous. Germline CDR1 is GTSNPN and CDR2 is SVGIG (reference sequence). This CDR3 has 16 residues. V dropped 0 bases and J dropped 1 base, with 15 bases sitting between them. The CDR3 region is CAWSVTLSRANTEAFF. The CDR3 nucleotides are TGTGCCTGGAGTGTAACCCTCAGTAGGGCGAACACTGAAGCTTTCTTT.

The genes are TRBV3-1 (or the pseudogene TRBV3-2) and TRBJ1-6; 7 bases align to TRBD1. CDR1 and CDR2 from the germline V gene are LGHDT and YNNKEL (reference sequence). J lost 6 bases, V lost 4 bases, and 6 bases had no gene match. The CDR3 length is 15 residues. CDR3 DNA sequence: TGTGCCAGCAGCCCCCGGGACAGAATTAATTCACCCCTCCACTTT. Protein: CASSPRDRINSPLHF.

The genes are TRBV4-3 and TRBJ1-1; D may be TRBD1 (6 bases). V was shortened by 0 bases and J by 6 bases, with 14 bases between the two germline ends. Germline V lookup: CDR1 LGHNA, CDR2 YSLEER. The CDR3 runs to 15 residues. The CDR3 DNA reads TGCGCCAGCAGCCAAGATCTAGGGGGTAGCCCTGAAGCTTTCTTT. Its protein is CASSQDLGGSPEAFF.

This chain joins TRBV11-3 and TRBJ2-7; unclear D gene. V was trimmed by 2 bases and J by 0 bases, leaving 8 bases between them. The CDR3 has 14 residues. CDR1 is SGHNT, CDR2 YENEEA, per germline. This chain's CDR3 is CASSLSLDSYEQYF. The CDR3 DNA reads TGTGCCAGCAGCTTATCTTTGGACTCCTACGAGCAGTACTTC.